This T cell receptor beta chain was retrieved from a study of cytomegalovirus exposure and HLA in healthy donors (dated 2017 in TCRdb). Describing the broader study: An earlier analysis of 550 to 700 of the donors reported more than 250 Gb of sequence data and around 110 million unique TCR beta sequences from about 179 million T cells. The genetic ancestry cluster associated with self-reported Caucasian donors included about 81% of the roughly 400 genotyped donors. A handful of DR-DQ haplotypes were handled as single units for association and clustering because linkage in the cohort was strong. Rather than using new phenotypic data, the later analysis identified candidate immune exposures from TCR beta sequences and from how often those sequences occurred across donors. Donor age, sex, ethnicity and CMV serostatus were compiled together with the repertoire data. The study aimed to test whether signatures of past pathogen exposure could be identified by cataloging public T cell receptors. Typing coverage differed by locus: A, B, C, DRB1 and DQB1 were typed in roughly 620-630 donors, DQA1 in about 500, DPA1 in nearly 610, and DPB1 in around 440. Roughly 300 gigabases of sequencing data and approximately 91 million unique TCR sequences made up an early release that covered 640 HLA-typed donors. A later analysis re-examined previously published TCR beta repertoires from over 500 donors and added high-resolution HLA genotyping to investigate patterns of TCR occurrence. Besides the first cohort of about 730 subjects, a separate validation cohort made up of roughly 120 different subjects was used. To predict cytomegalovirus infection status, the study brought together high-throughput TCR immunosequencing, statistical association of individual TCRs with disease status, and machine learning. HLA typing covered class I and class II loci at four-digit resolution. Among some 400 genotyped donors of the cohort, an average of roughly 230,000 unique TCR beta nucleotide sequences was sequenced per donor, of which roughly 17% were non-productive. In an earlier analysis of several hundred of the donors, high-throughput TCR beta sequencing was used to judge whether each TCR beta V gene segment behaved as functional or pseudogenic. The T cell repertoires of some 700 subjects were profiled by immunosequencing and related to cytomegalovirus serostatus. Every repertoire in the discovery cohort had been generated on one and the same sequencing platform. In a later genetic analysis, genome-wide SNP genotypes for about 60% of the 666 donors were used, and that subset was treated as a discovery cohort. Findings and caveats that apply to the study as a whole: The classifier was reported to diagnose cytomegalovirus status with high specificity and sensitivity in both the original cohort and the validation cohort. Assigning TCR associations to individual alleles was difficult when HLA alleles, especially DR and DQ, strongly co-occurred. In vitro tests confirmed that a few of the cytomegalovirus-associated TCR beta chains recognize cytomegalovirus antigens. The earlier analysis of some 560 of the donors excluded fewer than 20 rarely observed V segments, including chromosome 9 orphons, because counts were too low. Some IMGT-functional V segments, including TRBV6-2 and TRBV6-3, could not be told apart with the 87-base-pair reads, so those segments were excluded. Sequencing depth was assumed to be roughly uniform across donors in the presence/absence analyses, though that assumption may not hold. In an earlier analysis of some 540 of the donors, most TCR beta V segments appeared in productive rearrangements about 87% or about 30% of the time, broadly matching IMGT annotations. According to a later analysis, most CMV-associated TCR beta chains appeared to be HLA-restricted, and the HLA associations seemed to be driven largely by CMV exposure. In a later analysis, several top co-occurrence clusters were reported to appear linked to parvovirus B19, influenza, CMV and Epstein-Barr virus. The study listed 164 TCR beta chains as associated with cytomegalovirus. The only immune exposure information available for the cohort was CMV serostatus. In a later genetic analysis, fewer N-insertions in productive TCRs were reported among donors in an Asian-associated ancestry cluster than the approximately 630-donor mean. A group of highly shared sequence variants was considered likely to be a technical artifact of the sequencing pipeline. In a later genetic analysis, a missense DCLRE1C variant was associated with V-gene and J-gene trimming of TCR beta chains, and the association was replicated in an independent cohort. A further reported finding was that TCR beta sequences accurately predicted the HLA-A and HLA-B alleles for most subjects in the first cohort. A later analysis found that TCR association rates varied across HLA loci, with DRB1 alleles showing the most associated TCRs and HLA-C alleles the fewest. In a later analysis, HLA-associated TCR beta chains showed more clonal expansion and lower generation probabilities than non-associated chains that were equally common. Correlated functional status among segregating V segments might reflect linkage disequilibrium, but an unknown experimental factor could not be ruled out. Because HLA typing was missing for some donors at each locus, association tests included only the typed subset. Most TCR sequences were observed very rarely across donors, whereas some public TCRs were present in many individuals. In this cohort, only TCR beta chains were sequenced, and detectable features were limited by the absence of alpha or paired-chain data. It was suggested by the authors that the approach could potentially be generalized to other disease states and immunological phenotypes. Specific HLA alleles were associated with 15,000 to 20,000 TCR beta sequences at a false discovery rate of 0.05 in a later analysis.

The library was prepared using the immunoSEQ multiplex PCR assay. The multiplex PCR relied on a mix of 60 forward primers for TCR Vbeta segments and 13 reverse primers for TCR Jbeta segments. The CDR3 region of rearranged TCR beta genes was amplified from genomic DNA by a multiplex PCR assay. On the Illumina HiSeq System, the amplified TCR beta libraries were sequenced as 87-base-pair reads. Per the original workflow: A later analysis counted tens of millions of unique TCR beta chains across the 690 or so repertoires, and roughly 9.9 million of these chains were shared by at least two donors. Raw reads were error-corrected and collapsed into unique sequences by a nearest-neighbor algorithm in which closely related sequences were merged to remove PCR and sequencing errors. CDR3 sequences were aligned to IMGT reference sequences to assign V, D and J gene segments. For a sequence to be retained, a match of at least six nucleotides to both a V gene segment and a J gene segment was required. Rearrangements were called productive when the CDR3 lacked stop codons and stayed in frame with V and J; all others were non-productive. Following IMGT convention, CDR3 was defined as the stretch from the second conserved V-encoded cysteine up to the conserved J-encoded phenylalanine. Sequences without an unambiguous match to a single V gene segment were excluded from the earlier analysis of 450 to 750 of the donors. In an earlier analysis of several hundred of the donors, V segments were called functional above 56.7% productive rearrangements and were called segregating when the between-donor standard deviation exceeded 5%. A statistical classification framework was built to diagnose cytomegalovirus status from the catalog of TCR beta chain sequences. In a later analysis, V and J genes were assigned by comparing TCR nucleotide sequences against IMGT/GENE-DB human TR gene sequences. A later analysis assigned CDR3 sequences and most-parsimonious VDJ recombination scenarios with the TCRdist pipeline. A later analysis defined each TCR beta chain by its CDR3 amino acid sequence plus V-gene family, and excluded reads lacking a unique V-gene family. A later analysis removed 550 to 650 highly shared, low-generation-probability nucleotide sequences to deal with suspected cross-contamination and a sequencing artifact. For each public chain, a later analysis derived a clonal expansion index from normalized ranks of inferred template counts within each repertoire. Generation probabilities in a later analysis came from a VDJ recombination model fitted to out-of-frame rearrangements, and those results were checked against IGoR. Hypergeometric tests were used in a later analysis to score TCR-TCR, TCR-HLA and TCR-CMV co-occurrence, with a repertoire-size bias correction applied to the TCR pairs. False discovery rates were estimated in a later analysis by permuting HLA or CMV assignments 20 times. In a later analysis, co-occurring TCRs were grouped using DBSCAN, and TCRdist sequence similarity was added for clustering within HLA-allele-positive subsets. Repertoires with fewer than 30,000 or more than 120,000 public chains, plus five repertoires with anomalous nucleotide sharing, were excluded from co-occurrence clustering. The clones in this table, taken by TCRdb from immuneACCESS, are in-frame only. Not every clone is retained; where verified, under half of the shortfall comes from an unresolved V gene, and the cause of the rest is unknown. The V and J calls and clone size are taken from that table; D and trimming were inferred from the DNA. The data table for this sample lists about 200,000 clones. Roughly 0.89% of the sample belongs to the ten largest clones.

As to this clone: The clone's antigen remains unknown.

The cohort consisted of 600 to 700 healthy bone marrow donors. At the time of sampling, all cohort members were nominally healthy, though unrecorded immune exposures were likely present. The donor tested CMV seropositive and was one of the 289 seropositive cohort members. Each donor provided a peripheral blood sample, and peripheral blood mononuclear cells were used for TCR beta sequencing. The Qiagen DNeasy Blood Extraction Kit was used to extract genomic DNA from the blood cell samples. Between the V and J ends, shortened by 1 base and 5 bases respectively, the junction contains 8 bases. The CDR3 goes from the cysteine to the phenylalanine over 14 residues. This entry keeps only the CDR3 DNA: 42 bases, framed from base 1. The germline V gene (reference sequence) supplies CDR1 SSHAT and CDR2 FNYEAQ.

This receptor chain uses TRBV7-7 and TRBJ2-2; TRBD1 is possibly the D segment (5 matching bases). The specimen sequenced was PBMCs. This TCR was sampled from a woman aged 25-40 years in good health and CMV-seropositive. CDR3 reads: CASSLERGTGELFF. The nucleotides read TGTGCCAGCAGCTTAGAAAGGGGAACCGGGGAGCTGTTTTTT.